These 22 T cell receptor beta chains came from one sample sequenced in a study of vaccination effects on CD4 cells after COVID-19. Sequencing in the ViraFEST assay came after antigen-specific CD4+ T cells had been expanded with viral peptide pools, which were used to stimulate PBMC. Between days 9 and 10 of culture, CD4+ T cells were separated out. Vaccine recipients lacked prior SARS-CoV-2 infection and had negative nucleocapsid antibodies. Method: immunoSEQ multiplex PCR; TCRdb's copy keeps in-frame clones and lacks some. The data show approximately 70,000 clones, 65% to 85% seen once. These receptors have no identified antigens. This sample comprised CD4+ T cells from PBMCs cultured with HCoV-NL63 spike peptides, obtained before COVID-19 vaccination. The receptors were gathered from a human donor who received a COVID-19 vaccine.

The chain couples TRBV12-3 or TRBV12-4 to TRBJ1-2; TRBD1 matches at 8 bases. The CDR3 is 13 amino acids. Losses at the gene ends were 9 bases for V and 7 bases for J; bases not matched to a gene: 10. The CDR3 nucleotides are TGTGCCAGTCAAGGGACAGGCATATCTGGCTACACCTTC. It encodes CASQGTGISGYTF.

V gene TRBV7-9 combines with J gene TRBJ2-5, with D perhaps given as TRBD1 or TRBD2 (6 bases each). This CDR3 contains 15 residues. Trimming shortened V by 5 bases and J by 0 bases, and 13 bases separated the two germline ends. Germline-derived CDR1 and CDR2 are SEHNR and FQNEAQ (reference sequence). CDR3 coding DNA: TGTGCCAGCAGCCCCTTGGGGGGCAACCAAGAGACCCAGTACTTC. This translates into CASSPLGGNQETQYF.

This clone has only a few counts. The chain employs TRBV4-1 and TRBJ1-6; D is ambiguous. Per the germline V gene, CDR1 is MGHRA and CDR2 is YSYEKL. CDR3 size: 16 residues. The V end lost 4 bases, the J end lost 8 bases, and 18 bases lay between the germline ends. CDR3 region: CASSRQDPRGDSPLHF. CDR3 bases: TGCGCCAGCAGCCGTCAAGACCCTAGAGGCGATTCACCCCTCCACTTT.

The CDR3 DNA sequence: TGCGCCAGCAGCTTAGACGCAGGGGGGACTGGAAACACCATATATTTT. Its translation is CASSLDAGGTGNTIYF. The chain joins TRBV5-1 to TRBJ1-3; TRBD1 matches at 7 bases. The CDR3 sequence is 16 residues long. From germline, CDR1 is SGHRS and CDR2 YFSETQ. With 2 bases clipped from V and 2 bases from J, the junction kept 7 bases outside the gene matches. The full variable domain, its missing parts supplied by reference TRBV5-1 and TRBJ1-3, is KAGVTQTPRYLIKTRGQQVTLSCSPISGHRSVSWYQQTPGQGLQFLFEYFSETQRNKGNFPGRFSGRQFSNSRSEMNVSTLELGDSALYLCASSLDAGGTGNTIYFGEGSWLTVV.

This clone was seen more than once but under ten times. The chain links TRBV7-8 to TRBJ1-4; 7 nucleotides align to TRBD1. Unmatched junction bases numbered 11, after V lost 5 bases and J lost 5 bases. Germline V CDR1 and CDR2: SGHVS, FQNEAQ. This CDR3 comprises 16 residues. The CDR3 sequence is CASSQAQGRLNEKLFF. DNA of the CDR3: TGTGCCAGCAGCCAAGCACAGGGGCGCCTCAATGAAAAACTGTTTTTT. Drawing the rest from reference TRBV7-8 and TRBJ1-4, the complete variable domain is GAGVSQSPRYKVAKRGQDVALRCDPISGHVSLFWYQQALGQGPEFLTYFQNEAQLDKSGLPSDRFFAERPEGSVSTLKIQRTQQEDSAVYLCASSQAQGRLNEKLFFGSGTQLSVL.

This sequence joins TRBV29-1 and TRBJ1-1; D not certain. Germline values: CDR1 SQVTM, CDR2 ANQGSEA. This CDR3 region has 12 residues. V was shortened by 5 bases and J by 0 bases, with 7 bases between the two germline ends. The CDR3 DNA sequence: TGCAGCGTTCCGTCATTGAACACTGAAGCTTTCTTT. This sequence encodes CSVPSLNTEAFF.

This clone has a single count. This chain uses TRBV19 with TRBJ2-3, with 13 positions matching TRBD2. Losses at the gene ends were 6 bases for V and 2 bases for J; bases not matched to a gene: 5. CDR3 size: 16 residues. CDR1 is LNHDA and CDR2 is SQIVND in the germline V gene (reference sequence). CDR3 amino acids: CASRGTSGANTDTQYF. The CDR3 nucleotides read TGTGCCAGTAGAGGGACTAGCGGGGCGAACACAGATACGCAGTATTTT.

The gene calls are TRBV2 and TRBJ2-5; D possibly corresponds to TRBD2 (6 bases). Deletions cut 5 bases from V and 1 base from J, with 17 bases between. The CDR3 is 16 residues long. Germline CDR1 is SNHLY and CDR2 is FYNNEI. CDR3 nucleotides: TGTGCCAGCAGTTTCTCACAAAGGGGAGGCCAAGAGACCCAGTACTTC. Encoded protein: CASSFSQRGGQETQYF.

The J gene is TRBJ2-1, the V gene TRBV6-5; 10 nucleotides match TRBD1. Trimming cost V 8 bases and J 1 base; bases outside gene matches: 2. The CDR3 has 14 residues. Germline V gene data show CDR1 as MNHEY and CDR2 as SVGAGI. This CDR3 is CASAGQGSYNEQFF. The CDR3 DNA reads TGTGCCAGCGCGGGACAGGGGTCCTACAATGAGCAGTTCTTC.

This clone was observed once. The chain combines TRBV28 with TRBJ1-3; D remains ambiguous. CDR1 and CDR2 from the germline V gene are MDHEN and SYDVKM. The CDR3 is 12 amino acids. V lost 2 bases and J lost 3, with 2 bases in between. The CDR3 protein is CASSLVGNTIYF. The CDR3 region has the DNA TGTGCCAGCAGTTTAGTTGGAAACACCATATATTTT.

J is TRBJ2-1 and V is TRBV3-1 (or the pseudogene TRBV3-2), with D perhaps given as TRBD1 or TRBD2 (6 bases each). This CDR3 has 15 residues. Looked up from germline, CDR1 is LGHDT and CDR2 is YNNKEL (reference sequence). The ends were cut back, 4 bases at V and 10 bases at J, with 20 bases in the middle. The CDR3 DNA sequence: TGTGCCAGCAGCCGCCGGGGGCCAGGGACGGGAGAGCAGTTCTTC. It codes for CASSRRGPGTGEQFF.

The rearrangement links TRBV18 to TRBJ1-2; D may be TRBD1 (6 bases). Germline CDR1 KGHSH, CDR2 LQKENI. V lost 5 bases, J lost 5 bases, and 18 bases lay in between. There are 15 residues in the CDR3. This chain's CDR3 is CASSDLSGGQYGYTF. The CDR3 nucleotides are TGTGCCAGCTCAGATTTATCCGGGGGGCAGTATGGCTACACCTTC.

The chain uses TRBV30 and TRBJ1-2; 8 bases are shared with TRBD1. The CDR3 is 15 amino acids. V was clipped by 3 bases and J by 4 bases; unmatched bases: 10. CDR1 GTSNPN and CDR2 SVGIG come from the germline V gene (reference sequence). The CDR3 region is CAWRVVGTGSYGYTF. In nucleotides, the CDR3 is TGTGCCTGGAGAGTGGTGGGGACAGGCAGCTATGGCTACACCTTC.

The rearrangement uses TRBV5-1 and TRBJ1-3; no firm D call. The V gene's germline CDR1 is SGHRS and CDR2 YFSETQ. The CDR3 loop spans 15 amino acids. V was cut by 0 bases and J by 0 bases, with 7 bases left in between. CDR3 in amino acids: CASSLEEISGNTIYF. CDR3 DNA: TGCGCCAGCAGCTTGGAAGAGATCTCTGGAAACACCATATATTTT.

This clone was seen more than once but under ten times. V usage is TRBV5-5 and J usage is TRBJ1-6, with TRBD1 matching over 8 bases. The V gene's germline CDR1 is SGHKS and CDR2 YYEKEE (reference sequence). J lost 7 bases, V lost 2 bases, and 2 bases had no gene match. The CDR3 has 14 amino acids. The chain's CDR3 is CASSLGQGNSPLHF. Written as DNA, the CDR3 is TGTGCCAGCAGCTTAGGACAGGGAAATTCACCCCTCCACTTT.

The chain links TRBV19 to TRBJ1-2; D is unclear. Germline loops: CDR1 LNHDA, CDR2 SQIVND (reference sequence). This CDR3 contains 13 residues. V lost 4 bases, J lost 4 bases, and 10 bases lay in between. Written as DNA, the CDR3 is TGTGCCAGTAGTAGGGAGGAGGCCTATGGCTACACCTTC. It translates to CASSREEAYGYTF.

The CDR3 protein is CASRTGRNNSPLHF. The CDR3 bases are TGTGCCAGCAGGACAGGGAGGAATAATTCACCCCTCCACTTT. The V gene is TRBV6-5, the J gene TRBJ1-6, with TRBD1 matching 7 bases. Per the germline V gene, CDR1 is MNHEY and CDR2 is SVGAGI. The CDR3 sequence is 14 residues long. The V segment lost 6 bases and the J segment 5 bases; nucleotides outside the gene matches: 4.

This chain joins TRBV6-5 and TRBJ2-2; possibly TRBD2 for D (5 bases). The length of the CDR3 is 15 residues. The V gene lost 5 bases and the J gene lost 8 bases, with 18 bases spanning the gap. Per the germline V gene, CDR1 is MNHEY and CDR2 is SVGAGI. The CDR3 coding sequence is TGTGCCAGCAGTACGGGGAACCTTAGATCAGGGGAGCTGTTTTTT. It translates to CASSTGNLRSGELFF.

The CDR3 nucleotides are TGTGCCAGCAGTGACAGGACGCAGTATTTT. This codes for CASSDRTQYF. The V call is TRBV6-1, the J call TRBJ2-3; the D is unclear. Trimming removed 3 bases at V and 9 bases at J, with 4 bases between. There are 10 residues in the CDR3. Germline CDR1 and CDR2: MNHNS and SASEGT.

The chain has TRBV2 and TRBJ1-4, with no clear D. V lost 1 base to trimming and J lost 7 bases, with 13 bases between them. CDR1 is SNHLY and CDR2 is FYNNEI in the germline V gene. The CDR3 runs to 15 residues. CDR3 sequence (DNA): TGTGCCAGCAGTGAAGTTTCTTGGACGGGTGAAAAACTGTTTTTT. Its protein is CASSEVSWTGEKLFF. Complete variable domain (other parts from reference TRBV2 and TRBJ1-4): EPEVTQTPSHQVTQMGQEVILRCVPISNHLYFYWYRQILGQKVEFLVSFYNNEISEKSEIFDDQFSVERPDGSNFTLKIRSTKLEDSAMYFCASSEVSWTGEKLFFGSGTQLSVL.

V gene TRBV5-6 combines with J gene TRBJ2-1, with 8 bases identical to TRBD1. CDR3 length: 15 residues. With 4 bases clipped from V and 3 bases from J, the junction kept 6 bases outside the gene matches. The germline CDR1 and CDR2 sequences are SGHDT and YYEEEE. For the CDR3, the DNA is TGTGCCAGCAGCCAAGACAGGGGTAACTACAATGAGCAGTTCTTC. Translated, it gives CASSQDRGNYNEQFF.

CDR3 sequence: CATSDWTGTGAGNTQYF. DNA of the CDR3: TGTGCCACCAGTGATTGGACCGGGACAGGCGCAGGAAATACGCAGTATTTT. The rearrangement joins TRBV24-1 to TRBJ2-3; TRBD1 matches at 8 bases. Trimming cost V 2 bases and J 7 bases; bases outside gene matches: 13. CDR1 KGHDR and CDR2 SFDVKD come from the germline V gene. The length of the CDR3 is 17 residues.